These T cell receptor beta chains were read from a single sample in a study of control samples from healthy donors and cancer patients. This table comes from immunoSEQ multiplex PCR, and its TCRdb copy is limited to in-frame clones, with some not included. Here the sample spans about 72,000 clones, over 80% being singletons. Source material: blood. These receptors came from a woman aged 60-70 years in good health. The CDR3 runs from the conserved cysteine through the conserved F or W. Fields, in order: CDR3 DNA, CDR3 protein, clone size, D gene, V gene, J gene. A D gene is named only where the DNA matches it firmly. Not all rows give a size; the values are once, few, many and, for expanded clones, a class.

cdr3_nt: TGTGCCAGCAGTGAGCACCTCTCTGGAAACACCATATATTTT
cdr3_aa: CASSEHLSGNTIYF
clone_size: once
d_call: NA
v_call: TRBV6-1
j_call: TRBJ1-3

cdr3_nt: TGCGCCAGCAGTGAGATGGATAGGGGCACTGAAGCTTTCTTT
cdr3_aa: CASSEMDRGTEAFF
clone_size: NA
d_call: NA
v_call: TRBV10-2
j_call: TRBJ1-1

cdr3_nt: TGCGCCAGCAGCCAACAGGGCCTCCTTAACAATGAGCAGTTCTTC
cdr3_aa: CASSQQGLLNNEQFF
clone_size: NA
d_call: NA
v_call: TRBV5-1
j_call: TRBJ2-1

cdr3_nt: TGTGCCAGCAGTGCGTCGGTGCAGCCCCAGCATTTT
cdr3_aa: CASSASVQPQHF
clone_size: NA
d_call: NA
v_call: TRBV2
j_call: TRBJ1-5

cdr3_nt: TGTGCCAGCAGCCCATCGGAGGTCGCGAGGAATGAGCAGTTCTTC
cdr3_aa: CASSPSEVARNEQFF
clone_size: NA
d_call: NA
v_call: TRBV7-2
j_call: TRBJ2-1

cdr3_nt: TGTGCCACCAGCAGAGATAGGCGGGGTCGAAATGAAAAACTGTTTTTT
cdr3_aa: CATSRDRRGRNEKLFF
clone_size: NA
d_call: NA
v_call: TRBV15
j_call: TRBJ1-4

cdr3_nt: TGTGCCAGCAGTGAACTTGCAGAAATCTATGGCTACACCTTC
cdr3_aa: CASSELAEIYGYTF
clone_size: NA
d_call: NA
v_call: TRBV6-1
j_call: TRBJ1-2

cdr3_nt: TGTGCCAGCAGTGTTCCATCCAGGGTGAATGAGCAGTTCTTC
cdr3_aa: CASSVPSRVNEQFF
clone_size: NA
d_call: NA
v_call: TRBV28
j_call: TRBJ2-1

cdr3_nt: TGCAGCGTTGAAAATGTACTAGCGGGAGAGACCCAGTACTTC
cdr3_aa: CSVENVLAGETQYF
clone_size: NA
d_call: TRBD2
v_call: TRBV29-1
j_call: TRBJ2-5

cdr3_nt: TGTGCCAGCAGCTTGGACGTCCGGGGCTACACCTTC
cdr3_aa: CASSLDVRGYTF
clone_size: NA
d_call: NA
v_call: TRBV5-6
j_call: TRBJ1-2

cdr3_nt: TGCAGCGCAAAACCTCAGGATACGCAGTATTTT
cdr3_aa: CSAKPQDTQYF
clone_size: NA
d_call: NA
v_call: TRBV29-1
j_call: TRBJ2-3

cdr3_nt: TGCGCCAGCAGCCGGACTAGCGGAGTGTACAATGAGCAGTTCTTC
cdr3_aa: CASSRTSGVYNEQFF
clone_size: NA
d_call: TRBD2
v_call: TRBV5-1
j_call: TRBJ2-1

cdr3_nt: TGTGCCAGCTCACCACCTAACGAGGGTGAGCAGTTCTTC
cdr3_aa: CASSPPNEGEQFF
clone_size: NA
d_call: NA
v_call: TRBV18
j_call: TRBJ2-1

cdr3_nt: TGCGCCAGCACCCTTGGGGGTAGCGGGAGGAATGAGCAGTTCTTC
cdr3_aa: CASTLGGSGRNEQFF
clone_size: NA
d_call: TRBD2
v_call: TRBV5-1
j_call: TRBJ2-1

cdr3_nt: TGCAGTGCTAGTCGGCCAGGGCGGACTAACTATGGCTACACCTTC
cdr3_aa: CSASRPGRTNYGYTF
clone_size: NA
d_call: NA
v_call: TRBV20-1
j_call: TRBJ1-2

cdr3_nt: TGTGCCAGCAGCTTGGGTTGGCGACTGAACACTGAAGCTTTCTTT
cdr3_aa: CASSLGWRLNTEAFF
clone_size: NA
d_call: NA
v_call: TRBV5-6
j_call: TRBJ1-1

cdr3_nt: TGTGCCAGCAGCCGTCAAGGGCCGAACACTGAAGCTTTCTTT
cdr3_aa: CASSRQGPNTEAFF
clone_size: NA
d_call: NA
v_call: TRBV3-1/TRBV3-2
j_call: TRBJ1-1

cdr3_nt: TGTGCCAGCAGCTTAAGGCTGGCCGACGAGCAGTACTTC
cdr3_aa: CASSLRLADEQYF
clone_size: NA
d_call: NA
v_call: TRBV7-9
j_call: TRBJ2-7

cdr3_nt: TGTGCCAGCAAGAGGGGCAATCAGCCCCAGCATTTT
cdr3_aa: CASKRGNQPQHF
clone_size: NA
d_call: NA
v_call: TRBV19
j_call: TRBJ1-5

cdr3_nt: TGTGCCTGGACAGGTGCCTACGAGCAGTACTTC
cdr3_aa: CAWTGAYEQYF
clone_size: NA
d_call: NA
v_call: TRBV30
j_call: TRBJ2-7

cdr3_nt: TGTGCCAGTAGTAACAGGCATCAAGAGACCCAGTACTTC
cdr3_aa: CASSNRHQETQYF
clone_size: NA
d_call: NA
v_call: TRBV19
j_call: TRBJ2-5

cdr3_nt: TGTGCCAGCAGATTATCCCGTACAGATACGCAGTATTTT
cdr3_aa: CASRLSRTDTQYF
clone_size: NA
d_call: NA
v_call: TRBV7-9
j_call: TRBJ2-3

cdr3_nt: TGCGCCAGCAGCCAAGAGAGGACTAGCGGGAGGGCCGGGGAGCAGTACTTC
cdr3_aa: CASSQERTSGRAGEQYF
clone_size: NA
d_call: TRBD2
v_call: TRBV4-1
j_call: TRBJ2-7

cdr3_nt: TGTGCCAGCAGCTTGGCGGGAGTCTGGAATGAGCAGTTCTTC
cdr3_aa: CASSLAGVWNEQFF
clone_size: NA
d_call: NA
v_call: TRBV5-4
j_call: TRBJ2-1

cdr3_nt: TGTGCCAGCTATGAGGTAGCGGACCCCTCCTACGAGCAGTACTTC
cdr3_aa: CASYEVADPSYEQYF
clone_size: NA
d_call: NA
v_call: TRBV7-3
j_call: TRBJ2-7

cdr3_nt: TGCGCCAGCAGCCTTCAGCGGGAGGCCTTCTACGAGCAGTACTTC
cdr3_aa: CASSLQREAFYEQYF
clone_size: NA
d_call: TRBD2
v_call: TRBV4-1
j_call: TRBJ2-7

cdr3_nt: TGTGCCAGCAGTCCTCACACCCTCGGGGGGGCGGGGGGCTACACCTTC
cdr3_aa: CASSPHTLGGAGGYTF
clone_size: NA
d_call: NA
v_call: TRBV27
j_call: TRBJ1-2

cdr3_nt: TGTGCTAGCAGCTTACACACAGGCCTCCGGGAGACCCAGTACTTC
cdr3_aa: CASSLHTGLRETQYF
clone_size: NA
d_call: NA
v_call: TRBV7-7
j_call: TRBJ2-5

cdr3_nt: TGTGCCATCAGTGAGTCAGGGGTATCCCGGGTGTATGAGCAGTTCTTC
cdr3_aa: CAISESGVSRVYEQFF
clone_size: NA
d_call: NA
v_call: TRBV10-3
j_call: TRBJ2-1

cdr3_nt: TGTGCCAGCAGCCGTACGACTAGCGGCAAGTACTTC
cdr3_aa: CASSRTTSGKYF
clone_size: NA
d_call: TRBD2
v_call: TRBV7-8
j_call: TRBJ2-5

cdr3_nt: TGCGCCAGCAAGCACCGGGACCGTACCTACGAGCAGTACTTC
cdr3_aa: CASKHRDRTYEQYF
clone_size: NA
d_call: NA
v_call: TRBV5-1
j_call: TRBJ2-7

cdr3_nt: TGTGCCAGCAGTCCTGGAGTCGGGAACTACGAGCAGTACTTC
cdr3_aa: CASSPGVGNYEQYF
clone_size: NA
d_call: NA
v_call: TRBV6-5
j_call: TRBJ2-7

cdr3_nt: TGTGCCTGGAGTGTACGGAATCCTACAGGGGGCGTGAGTGAAAAACTGTTTTTT
cdr3_aa: CAWSVRNPTGGVSEKLFF
clone_size: once
d_call: TRBD1
v_call: TRBV30
j_call: TRBJ1-4

cdr3_nt: TGCGCCAGCAGCCCCCAGGGCATGAACACTGAAGCTTTCTTT
cdr3_aa: CASSPQGMNTEAFF
clone_size: NA
d_call: NA
v_call: TRBV5-1
j_call: TRBJ1-1

cdr3_nt: TGTGCCATCAGCGCGGGACAGGGTAATGAAAAACTGTTTTTT
cdr3_aa: CAISAGQGNEKLFF
clone_size: once
d_call: TRBD1
v_call: TRBV10-3
j_call: TRBJ1-4

cdr3_nt: TGTGCCAGCAGCCCTTTCGGGGGGACTAGCGGGAGGGGTCCCTACAATGAGCAGTTCTTC
cdr3_aa: CASSPFGGTSGRGPYNEQFF
clone_size: NA
d_call: TRBD2
v_call: TRBV4-2
j_call: TRBJ2-1

cdr3_nt: TGTGCCTGGATAAAGGGGGCGCGGTACAATGAGCAGTTCTTC
cdr3_aa: CAWIKGARYNEQFF
clone_size: NA
d_call: TRBD1
v_call: TRBV30
j_call: TRBJ2-1